This T cell receptor (beta chain) was sequenced during a study of T cell responses to AZD1222 COVID-19 vaccine. General study results and limits: When two AZD1222 doses had been given, Spike-specific TCR breadth and depth rose. The donors showed a predominance of white British ancestry and of females, with possible underestimation of clonal diversity.

The V end was cut by 3 bases, the J end by 7 bases, with 12 bases between. This CDR3 is 13 amino acids long. CDR1 is KGHSH and CDR2 is LQKENI in the germline V gene. Worth noting for this clone: Its antigen remains unknown.

Measured with immunoSEQ multiplex PCR; TCRdb has only the in-frame clones, and not every one. Among some 150,000 clones listed, 80% to 95% were seen once. The chain is built from TRBV18 and TRBJ1-1, with D possibly being TRBD1 (6 bases). Sample: peripheral blood, taken 28 days after the second AZD1222 dose. The sequence came from an adult who received the AZD1222 COVID-19 vaccine. The CDR3 nucleotides are TGTGCCAGCTCACCCATGGGACACCATGAAGCTTTCTTT. Encoded protein: CASSPMGHHEAFF.